What follows are 2 T cell receptor beta chains derived from one specimen sequenced in a study of long-term antiretroviral therapy in people with HIV. Samples were assayed with immunoSEQ v3.0 at survey level. The assay was immunoSEQ multiplex PCR, and TCRdb's table has in-frame clones only and misses some. Of more than 11,000 clones listed, around three quarters were seen once; the top ten hold roughly 25%. The input for sequencing was unsorted PBMCs, taken 3.1 years after starting antiretroviral therapy. These receptors were collected from a man aged 35-49 years with HIV.

The rearrangement links TRBV7-9 to TRBJ2-6, with D possibly being TRBD2 (6 bases). Trimming pared 5 bases from V and 2 bases from J, leaving 10 bases between. The CDR3 totals 15 residues. Germline V CDR1 and CDR2: SEHNR, FQNEAQ (reference sequence). CDR3 protein: CASSGGGAGANVLTF. DNA for the CDR3: TGTGCCAGCAGCGGAGGAGGGGCTGGGGCCAACGTCCTGACTTTC.

The V and J genes are TRBV29-1 and TRBJ1-2, with a weak D call TRBD1 (6 bases). V lost 5 bases to trimming and J lost 2 bases, with 9 bases between them. Germline V lookup: CDR1 SQVTM, CDR2 ANQGSEA. There are 12 residues in the CDR3. DNA for the CDR3: TGCAGCGTTCCCCAGGGGAACTATGGCTACACCTTC. It specifies CSVPQGNYGYTF.